The 5 T cell receptor beta chains given below trace back to one sample, sequenced in a study of blood T cell repertoires in COVID-19. TCRdb's copy holds only in-frame clones and misses some; the assay was immunoSEQ multiplex PCR. The data show roughly 120,000 clones, roughly four fifths seen once. The sequencing sample was made of peripheral blood. The origin of the receptors is a woman between 55 and 75 years old with acute or convalescent COVID-19.

This clone was counted a few times. The rearrangement uses TRBV6-2 or TRBV6-3 and TRBJ2-1, with 8 bases lining up with TRBD1. Germline V gene sequence: CDR1 MNHEY, CDR2 SVGEGT. The CDR3 is made up of 20 amino acids. With V trimmed by 4 bases and J by 3 bases, 20 bases remained unmatched. In DNA form, the CDR3 reads TGTGCCAGCAGTTCGCTGCTCGGACAGGGCCGGACTTCTTACTACAATGAGCAGTTCTTC. Its translation: CASSSLLGQGRTSYYNEQFF.

CDR3: CASSLSPGQGIYEQYF. The CDR3 coding sequence is TGTGCCAGCAGCTTGTCCCCGGGACAGGGTATTTACGAGCAGTACTTC. This rearrangement joins TRBV7-8 to TRBJ2-7, with 9 bases that match TRBD1. CDR1 SGHVS and CDR2 FQNEAQ come from the germline V gene. V lost 3 bases to trimming and J lost 4 bases; unmatched junction nucleotides: 10. The CDR3 extends over 16 amino acids.

The gene calls are TRBV7-2 and TRBJ2-1, with TRBD2 identical over 11 bases. V dropped 4 bases and J dropped 10; count of bases not matched to a gene: 15. The CDR3 totals 17 residues. Per germline, CDR1 SGHTA and CDR2 FQGNSA. CDR3 bases: TGTGCCAGCAGCTACCGACCTAGCGGGGGGCTACAACGGGAGCAGTTCTTC. It translates to CASSYRPSGGLQREQFF.

The V call is TRBV5-4, the J call TRBJ2-1; D might be TRBD2 (7 bases). The germline CDR1 and CDR2 sequences are SGHNT and YYREEE (reference sequence). The CDR3 is 15 amino acids. V gave up 5 bases and J gave up 5 bases, with 17 bases separating them. CDR3 sequence reads: CASRLGGGRNNEQFF. CDR3 DNA sequence: TGTGCCAGCAGACTAGGGGGGGGGCGGAACAATGAGCAGTTCTTC.

This rearrangement joins TRBV2 to TRBJ1-5; 8 nucleotides match TRBD1. Germline V gene data show CDR1 as SNHLY and CDR2 as FYNNEI. The length of the CDR3 is 15 residues. The ends lost 6 bases at V and 3 bases at J; junction bases unmatched: 7. CDR3 nucleotides: TGTGCCAGCAGCTTACAGGGGGACGACAATCAGCCCCAGCATTTT. This codes for CASSLQGDDNQPQHF.